The source of this TCR beta chain is a study of blood T cells in healthy people across ages. The junction had 8 bases not matched to a gene; V was cut back by 2 bases and J by 8 bases. The germline CDR1 and CDR2 sequences are DFQATT and SNEGSKA (reference sequence). This CDR3 spans 13 amino acids. Whole-study results and caveats: Strong correlation linked observed beta diversity and percent naive T cells. Among long-lived donors, naive CD4+ cells were more numerous and diversity higher than in aged donors.

Together with a sample-barcoded 5' primer, a J-beta primer mix was included in a second PCR lasting about 6 to 11 cycles. Any given sample supplied a minimum of 2.5 million CDR3-containing paired-end reads. TCRdb re-called the 5' RACE reads through MiXCR, storing one row per CDR3 protein. This sample has hundreds of thousands of distinct CDR3 sequences, with about 30% found just once. This clonotype was seen many times. As yet, its antigen is unknown. Every sample had a minimum of 6 million PBMCs isolated. Specimen: blood. The receptor was isolated from a woman older than 75 in good health. V gene TRBV20-1 combines with J gene TRBJ1-2; 7 nucleotides align to TRBD1. CDR3: CSARLDRVAGYTF. The DNA of the CDR3 is TGCAGTGCTAGACTCGACAGGGTGGCCGGCTACACCTTC.